These T cell receptor beta chains were read from a single sample in a study of shared clonotypes between healthy human individuals. TCRdb keeps only in-frame clones here, not all; method: immunoSEQ multiplex PCR. Among millions of clones listed, around nine tenths were seen once. The sequencing sample was made of naive CD4+ T cells sorted from blood. These receptors all stem from a man aged 18 to 30 in good health. Both conserved end residues are part of each CDR3. Fields, in order: CDR3 protein, V gene, J gene.

CDR3aa: CASSPGLGITDTQYF
v_gene: TRBV5-4
j_gene: TRBJ2-3

CDR3aa: CASSESRGYTDTQYF
v_gene: TRBV10-2
j_gene: TRBJ2-3

CDR3aa: CASSAPSDNTDTQYF
v_gene: TRBV5-4
j_gene: TRBJ2-3

CDR3aa: CASSQGRIRGGPSTDTQYF
v_gene: TRBV4-1
j_gene: TRBJ2-3

CDR3aa: CSVGTNTEAFF
v_gene: TRBV29-1
j_gene: TRBJ1-1

CDR3aa: CASSLELIPGADTQYF
v_gene: TRBV11-2
j_gene: TRBJ2-3

CDR3aa: CASSLVGGYTGYTF
v_gene: TRBV7-2
j_gene: TRBJ1-2

CDR3aa: CAGKWDAATETQYF
v_gene: TRBV2
j_gene: TRBJ2-5

CDR3aa: CASSTDRNYEQYF
v_gene: TRBV6-1
j_gene: TRBJ2-7

CDR3aa: CASRFSGGAMEQFF
v_gene: TRBV11-2
j_gene: TRBJ2-1

CDR3aa: CASSLGFTDTQYF
v_gene: TRBV21-1
j_gene: TRBJ2-3

CDR3aa: CASSSGLAGALALGTQYF
v_gene: TRBV5-1
j_gene: TRBJ2-5

CDR3aa: CASSYSLYEQYF
v_gene: TRBV6-6
j_gene: TRBJ2-7

CDR3aa: CASSPYEGMETQYF
v_gene: TRBV18
j_gene: TRBJ2-5

CDR3aa: CASRGGRINTEAFF
v_gene: TRBV19
j_gene: TRBJ1-1

CDR3aa: CASRPQDTTGELFF
v_gene: TRBV5-1
j_gene: TRBJ2-2

CDR3aa: CASSPPGRFGVSNTEAFF
v_gene: TRBV18
j_gene: TRBJ1-1

CDR3aa: CAWARDSGRETQYF
v_gene: TRBV30
j_gene: TRBJ2-5

CDR3aa: CASNQAGGSYEQYF
v_gene: TRBV5-1
j_gene: TRBJ2-7

CDR3aa: CASSELQGAYNEQFF
v_gene: TRBV6-1
j_gene: TRBJ2-1

CDR3aa: CASSPPAGVEAFF
v_gene: TRBV18
j_gene: TRBJ1-1

CDR3aa: CASSTRLAGGTSTDTQYF
v_gene: TRBV19
j_gene: TRBJ2-3

CDR3aa: CASSTLYQAYNEQFF
v_gene: TRBV19
j_gene: TRBJ2-1

CDR3aa: CASSLGPGLGGTDTQYF
v_gene: TRBV7-2
j_gene: TRBJ2-3

CDR3aa: CSVARETQYF
v_gene: TRBV29-1
j_gene: TRBJ2-5

CDR3aa: CASSEALAAYNEQFF
v_gene: TRBV5-1
j_gene: TRBJ2-1